The entry below gives a single T cell receptor beta chain sequence along with its context. The antigen remains undetermined. This sample is part of a study of lymphopenia after photon versus proton radiotherapy. Regarding the study as a whole: After lymphocyte nadir, photon-treated repertoires showed oligoclonal expansion, especially CD8+ Temra. Post-nadir TCR diversity decline inversely tracked overall survival among those who died. Better survival with proton therapy was suggested as possible, not demonstrated.

The table came from immunoSEQ multiplex PCR; TCRdb's copy has only in-frame clones and leaves some out. The table lists 50,000 to 65,000 clones, 87% of them singletons. The CDR3 is 14 residues long. Trimming shortened V by 5 bases and J by 2 bases, and 12 bases separated the two germline ends. Germline V CDR1 and CDR2: SGHTA, FQGNSA. The sample was peripheral blood, taken from a patient treated with proton-based radiotherapy. The receptor's source is a man of 80 years or more with esophageal cancer. The chain is built from TRBV7-2 and TRBJ1-2; D is unclear. For the CDR3, the DNA is TGTGCCAGCAGCGTTGTCCCCGAGAACTATGGCTACACCTTC. Translating it yields CASSVVPENYGYTF.